What follows are 25 T cell receptor beta chains derived from one specimen sequenced in a study of blood T cell repertoires in COVID-19. Assay: immunoSEQ multiplex PCR; the TCRdb copy retains only in-frame clones and omits some. The sample contains 57,000 or so clones, 84% of which appear only once. The sequenced sample was peripheral blood. The origin of the receptors is a man between 65 and 85 years old with active COVID-19.

The chain has TRBV19 and TRBJ2-7, with D maybe TRBD2 (6 bases). CDR3 length equals 13 residues. The germline gives CDR1 LNHDA, CDR2 SQIVND (reference sequence). Trimming removed 2 bases from V and 4 bases from J, with 9 bases in between. CDR3 in amino acids: CASSILSGYEQYF. Here the CDR3 DNA reads TGTGCCAGTAGTATACTCAGCGGGTACGAGCAGTACTTC. Full variable domain (outside the CDR3, taken from reference TRBV19 and TRBJ2-7): DGGITQSPKYLFRKEGQNVTLSCEQNLNHDAMYWYRQDPGQGLRLIYYSQIVNDFQKGDIAEGYSVSREKKESFPLTVTSAQKNPTAFYLCASSILSGYEQYFGPGTRLTVT.

This clone was seen a single time. The chain carries TRBV3-1 (or the pseudogene TRBV3-2) and TRBJ2-3; 7 bases are a match to TRBD2. This CDR3 comprises 16 residues. The J segment lost 1 base and the V segment lost 0 bases, leaving 4 bases of the junction unmatched. Looked up from germline, CDR1 is LGHDT and CDR2 is YNNKEL (reference sequence). CDR3 amino acids: CASSQDALAGTDTQYF. The CDR3 DNA is TGTGCCAGCAGCCAAGATGCCCTAGCGGGCACAGATACGCAGTATTTT.

V usage is TRBV18 and J usage is TRBJ2-3; tentatively, D is TRBD1 (6 bases). Germline assignment: CDR1 KGHSH and CDR2 LQKENI. Trimming took 3 bases from V and 0 from J, leaving 16 bases between them. CDR3 size: 17 residues. The CDR3 is CASSPPDRSSSTDTQYF. CDR3 DNA: TGTGCCAGCTCACCGCCAGACAGGTCATCTAGCACAGATACGCAGTATTTT. Drawing the rest from reference TRBV18 and TRBJ2-3, the complete variable domain is NAGVMQNPRHLVRRRGQEARLRCSPMKGHSHVYWYRQLPEEGLKFMVYLQKENIIDESGMPKERFSAEFPKEGPSILRIQQVVRGDSAAYFCASSPPDRSSSTDTQYFGPGTRLTVL.

The CDR3 DNA reads TGCAGCGCCTCTAGGGGAGGTATCTACGAGCAGTACTTC. This translates into CSASRGGIYEQYF. The chain uses TRBV29-1 and TRBJ2-7, with D perhaps matching TRBD2 (6 bases). V was shortened by 7 bases and J by 3 bases, with 16 bases between the two germline ends. Germline V gene data show CDR1 as SQVTM and CDR2 as ANQGSEA. The CDR3 is 13 residues long.

The V gene is TRBV6-5, the J gene TRBJ1-1, with D uncertain. Per germline, CDR1 MNHEY and CDR2 SVGAGI. V gave up 7 bases and J gave up 4 bases, with 13 bases separating them. The CDR3 sequence is 13 residues long. The CDR3 loop is CASTNRLATEAFF. CDR3 in DNA: TGTGCCAGCACAAATCGATTAGCCACTGAAGCTTTCTTT.

The chain joins TRBV29-1 to TRBJ1-2; 7 positions agree with TRBD1. This CDR3 region has 13 residues. The V segment lost 4 bases and the J segment 2 bases; nucleotides outside the gene matches: 4. Germline assignment: CDR1 SQVTM and CDR2 ANQGSEA. The CDR3 here is CSVVDRVNYGYTF. The DNA of the CDR3 is TGCAGCGTTGTAGACAGGGTGAACTATGGCTACACCTTC.

The CDR3 coding sequence is TGTGCCAGTAGTCGGGGAGCGGGCCTTCGGTATGGCTACACCTTC. Residues: CASSRGAGLRYGYTF. This chain uses TRBV19 with TRBJ1-2; D not resolved. The germline gives CDR1 LNHDA, CDR2 SQIVND (reference sequence). The CDR3 runs 15 residues. Trimming shortened V by 5 bases and J by 5 bases, and 18 bases separated the two germline ends.

The chain carries TRBV5-1 and TRBJ2-6; 9 nucleotides match TRBD1. CDR1 and CDR2 (germline): SGHRS, YFSETQ. The length of the CDR3 is 17 residues. V shed 4 bases and J 4 bases; nucleotides not matched to a gene: 9. CDR3 residues: CASSPRQGGAGANVLTF. The CDR3 coding sequence is TGCGCCAGCAGCCCCCGACAGGGGGGGGCAGGGGCCAACGTCCTGACTTTC.

This clone was observed a few times. The gene calls are TRBV29-1 and TRBJ2-1; D unclear. CDR1 and CDR2 from the germline V gene are SQVTM and ANQGSEA. V lost 4 bases to trimming and J lost 0 bases, with 13 bases between them. This CDR3 has 15 residues. The CDR3 DNA reads as TGCAGCGTTGCCGGAGCACCACGCTCCTACAATGAGCAGTTCTTC. It translates to CSVAGAPRSYNEQFF.

The CDR3 region is CAWSRQGVYGYTF. DNA of the CDR3: TGTGCCTGGAGCCGACAGGGTGTCTATGGCTACACCTTC. The chain is built from TRBV30 and TRBJ1-2; 7 bases are a match to TRBD1. The CDR3 totals 13 residues. J gave up 4 bases and V 3 bases, and 5 bases lay outside the gene matches. The germline V gene encodes CDR1 GTSNPN and CDR2 SVGIG (reference sequence). Together with reference TRBV30 and TRBJ1-2, the CDR3 gives the full variable domain: SQTIHQWPATLVQPVGSPLSLECTVEGTSNPNLYWYRQAAGRGLQLLFYSVGIGQISSEVPQNLSASRPQDRQFILSSKKLLLSDSGFYLCAWSRQGVYGYTFGSGTRLTVV.

The V and J genes are TRBV27 and TRBJ1-6; 7 bases agree with TRBD1. Germline trimming cut 2 bases from V and 0 bases from J; bases unmatched to any gene: 10. Germline V gene lookup returns CDR1 MNHEY and CDR2 SMNVEV (reference sequence). The CDR3 totals 19 residues. CDR3 DNA sequence: TGTGCCAGCAGTTTAGTAGGTTGGGACAGTAGCTCCTATAATTCACCCCTCCACTTT. Amino acids: CASSLVGWDSSSYNSPLHF.

V is TRBV19 and J is TRBJ1-4, with D possibly matching TRBD1 (5 bases). The germline V and J ends were trimmed by 7 bases and 6 bases, with 21 bases remaining between them. CDR1 and CDR2 from the germline V gene are LNHDA and SQIVND (reference sequence). The CDR3 has 16 amino acids. The CDR3 loop is CASTPLPGDADEKLFF. The CDR3 DNA is TGTGCCAGTACACCCCTGCCGGGGGACGCGGATGAAAAACTGTTTTTT.

This chain joins TRBV15 and TRBJ2-3, with 7 bases lining up with TRBD2. This CDR3 is 15 amino acids long. The germline gives CDR1 LNHNV, CDR2 YYDKDF (reference sequence). V lost 0 bases and J lost 10; bases outside the gene matches: 10. The CDR3 here is CATSRDPTGRAAQYF. CDR3 nucleotides: TGTGCCACCAGCAGAGATCCTACGGGGAGGGCGGCGCAGTATTTT.

The chain joins TRBV6-2 or TRBV6-3 to TRBJ1-2; 10 bases are shared with TRBD1. Germline CDR1 is MNHEY and CDR2 is SVGEGT. This CDR3 region has 19 residues. J lost 0 bases, V lost 0 bases, and 10 bases had no gene match. Written as DNA, the CDR3 is TGTGCCAGCAGTTACTCGCCGGGACAGGGGACGTTCGCTAACTATGGCTACACCTTC. This sequence encodes CASSYSPGQGTFANYGYTF.

V and J are TRBV16 and TRBJ1-1; D is unresolved. CDR1 is KGHSY, CDR2 FQNENV, per germline. V was cut by 0 bases and J by 10 bases, with 9 bases left in between. The CDR3 runs 12 residues. The CDR3 nucleotides read TGTGCCAGCAGCCAATCGGATCGGGGAGCTTTCTTT. It codes for CASSQSDRGAFF.

The V and J genes are TRBV5-8 and TRBJ2-7; 7 positions agree with TRBD1. The junction had 8 bases not matched to a gene; V was cut back by 5 bases and J by 3 bases. Germline CDR1 reads SGHTS; CDR2 reads YDEGEE. CDR3 size: 14 residues. The CDR3 DNA reads as TGTGCCAGCAGTAGGGGGCCCACTAACTACGAGCAGTACTTC. Encoded protein: CASSRGPTNYEQYF.

The chain has TRBV27 and TRBJ2-5, with 8 positions matching TRBD2. CDR1 and CDR2 (germline): MNHEY, SMNVEV (reference sequence). J lost 4 bases, V lost 4 bases, and 8 bases had no gene match. The length of the CDR3 is 15 residues. This chain's CDR3 is CASSSGGRAPETQYF. The CDR3 DNA sequence: TGTGCCAGCAGTTCGGGGGGGAGGGCCCCAGAGACCCAGTACTTC.

The count of this clone is one. The chain has TRBV7-7 and TRBJ2-7, with 9 bases identical to TRBD1. This CDR3 spans 13 amino acids. V lost 5 bases to trimming and J lost 7 bases; unmatched junction nucleotides: 6. The germline V gene has CDR1 SSHAT and CDR2 FNYEAQ (reference sequence). The CDR3, as DNA: TGTGCCAGCAGCGCACAGGGGGCGAGTGAGCAGTACTTC. Protein: CASSAQGASEQYF.

This sequence joins TRBV4-1 and TRBJ1-4; possible D gene TRBD1, 6 bases. Per germline, CDR1 MGHRA and CDR2 YSYEKL. V lost 0 bases, J lost 4 bases, and 12 bases lay in between. The CDR3 runs to 16 residues. This CDR3 is CASSQEGRGYNEKLFF. CDR3 nucleotide sequence: TGCGCCAGCAGCCAAGAAGGAAGGGGGTATAATGAAAAACTGTTTTTT.

J is TRBJ2-1 and V is TRBV7-2; 9 bases align to TRBD1. Germline V lookup: CDR1 SGHTA, CDR2 FQGNSA. CDR3 length equals 16 residues. The J segment lost 4 bases and the V segment lost 2 bases, leaving 6 bases of the junction unmatched. In DNA form, the CDR3 reads TGTGCCAGCAGCTTAACGACAGGGGGTAGTTACAATGAGCAGTTCTTC. This translates into CASSLTTGGSYNEQFF.

The chain carries TRBV12-3 or TRBV12-4 and TRBJ1-1; 7 nucleotides align to TRBD1. CDR3 length: 13 amino acids. The V gene end was trimmed by 7 bases and the J gene end by 11 bases; junction bases not matched to a gene: 13. The CDR3 DNA reads as TGTGCCAGCACCCTCACGGAGGGGGCGGAGGCTTTCTTT. This encodes CASTLTEGAEAFF.

This clone has a single count. The V and J genes are TRBV12-5 and TRBJ2-3; possible D gene TRBD2, 5 bases. Germline CDR1 reads LGHNT; CDR2 reads FRNRAP. The V end was cut by 3 bases, the J end by 8 bases, with 9 bases between. The CDR3 totals 12 residues. The CDR3 region has the DNA TGTGCTAGTGGTTTCCCGGACTCTACGCAGTATTTT. Its translation: CASGFPDSTQYF.

V and J are TRBV13 and TRBJ2-7; 8 bases fit TRBD2. The V and J ends lost 5 bases and 3 bases, in that order; junction bases with no gene match: 9. CDR3 length equals 15 residues. Germline CDR1 is PRHDT and CDR2 is FYEKMQ (reference sequence). The CDR3 coding sequence is TGTGCCAGCAGCCCCCGGGTAGCGGGAATCTACGAGCAGTACTTC. Amino acid sequence: CASSPRVAGIYEQYF.

V usage is TRBV5-4 and J usage is TRBJ1-1; D perhaps matches TRBD1 (5 bases). Per the germline V gene, CDR1 is SGHNT and CDR2 is YYREEE (reference sequence). The CDR3 runs 14 residues. V lost 0 bases and J 6 bases, leaving 12 bases between the germline ends. The CDR3 coding sequence is TGTGCCAGCAGCTTGGTCGGGGGGAGAGCTGAAGCTTTCTTT. Its protein is CASSLVGGRAEAFF.

The rearrangement links TRBV4-3 to TRBJ2-3; 10 positions agree with TRBD2. This CDR3 is 18 amino acids long. J gave up 2 bases and V 1 base, and 9 bases lay outside the gene matches. Per germline, CDR1 LGHNA and CDR2 YSLEER. CDR3 DNA: TGCGCCAGCAGCCAAGCTCCACCTACTAGCGGGGACACAGATACGCAGTATTTT. This codes for CASSQAPPTSGDTDTQYF.